A single T cell receptor (beta chain) is shown here with its context. Its antigen remains unknown. One entry per CDR3 protein results from TCRdb running MiXCR on the reads. Here the sample spans approximately 990,000 distinct CDR3 sequences, about a third being singletons. The data originate from a study of T cell repertoires in cytomegalovirus infection. At the level of the study: Matching HLA type and CMV infection were both indicated by public TCR beta signatures. General study points: CMV-specific HLA-C-restricted TCR beta clonotypes dominated the ex vivo response. Adding up the frequency of public TCR beta families identified people who carried CMV plus the relevant HLA.

Germline values: CDR1 MNHEY, CDR2 SMNVEV (reference sequence). The CDR3 is 12 amino acids. Trimming removed 5 bases from V and 7 bases from J, with 8 bases in between. V is TRBV27 and J is TRBJ2-2; unclear D gene. This sample comprised cultured CD8+ T cells from PBMCs, obtained from culture after CMV antigen stimulation. The receptor comes from a human donor in good health (CMV status not recorded). Some clones in this sample may be carry-over from other donors' samples. CDR3 loop: CASSIPGGELFF. The CDR3 nucleotides are TGTGCCAGCAGTATCCCCGGCGGGGAGCTGTTTTTT.